One and the same sample provided the 31 T cell receptor beta chains below, sequenced in a study of T cell clones after liver transplantation. Sequenced by immunoSEQ multiplex PCR; TCRdb stores in-frame clones only, minus some. Seen here are around 97,000 clones, around four fifths observed once, and the top ten hold approximately 3%. The sample here was CD4+ T cells from blood, taken 47 months after liver transplant. These receptors were collected from a human patient who received a liver transplant. Some T cells may be supplied by the graft donor.

The chain links TRBV9 to TRBJ2-1; the D is unclear. The germline CDR1 and CDR2 sequences are SGDLS and YYNGEE. This CDR3 is 15 amino acids long. The V end was cut by 3 bases, the J end by 3 bases, with 13 bases between. The CDR3 coding sequence is TGTGCCAGCAGCGATACCCCCCTTAACTACAATGAGCAGTTCTTC. This sequence encodes CASSDTPLNYNEQFF.

The V call is TRBV19, the J call TRBJ2-7; tentatively, D is TRBD1 (5 bases). This CDR3 region has 13 residues. Looked up from germline, CDR1 is LNHDA and CDR2 is SQIVND (reference sequence). V was pared by 6 bases and J by 2 bases, with 11 bases between. The CDR3 loop reads CASSRQSTYEQYF. DNA of the CDR3: TGTGCCAGTAGCCGACAGTCAACCTACGAGCAGTACTTC.

This clone came up a few times. The rearrangement joins TRBV27 to TRBJ1-2; D may be TRBD1 (6 bases). CDR1 MNHEY and CDR2 SMNVEV come from the germline V gene (reference sequence). CDR3 length equals 16 residues. V shed 0 bases and J shed 8 bases, with 19 bases lying between them. The CDR3 loop is CASSLSLTGRSLGYTF. The DNA for the CDR3 is TGTGCCAGCAGTTTATCTCTGACAGGCCGCTCACTGGGCTACACCTTC.

In the case of this clone: An end of the junction does not agree with germline; a read error may underlie this. The CDR3 nucleotides read TGTGCCAGTAGTATATCTATGAGTAGGCCGGTGGACTTC. Its protein is CASSISMSRPVDF. The chain employs TRBV19 and TRBJ2-7, with unresolved D. Per germline, CDR1 LNHDA and CDR2 SQIVND (reference sequence). The CDR3 spans 13 residues.

The chain employs TRBV5-8 and TRBJ2-3; tentatively, D is TRBD2 (6 bases). V was pared by 4 bases and J by 0 bases, with 12 bases between. CDR1 is SGHTS and CDR2 is YDEGEE in the germline V gene. The CDR3 loop spans 15 amino acids. The CDR3 DNA reads as TGTGCCAGCAGCCACGGGACTGAAAGCACAGATACGCAGTATTTT. Translated, it gives CASSHGTESTDTQYF.

This clone has only one observation. The chain uses TRBV6-5 and TRBJ2-3; D not certain. CDR1 is MNHEY and CDR2 is SVGAGI in the germline V gene. The CDR3 spans 15 residues. The V end lost 4 bases, the J end lost 1 base, and 12 bases lay between the germline ends. The CDR3 nucleotides are TGTGCCAGCAGTTCCCCCTTCTTGGGCACAGATACGCAGTATTTT. The encoded protein is CASSSPFLGTDTQYF.

The rearrangement joins TRBV6-1 to TRBJ2-7; D tentatively fits TRBD1 or TRBD2 (5 bases each). Per the germline V gene, CDR1 is MNHNS and CDR2 is SASEGT. The CDR3 totals 12 residues. V lost 0 bases to trimming and J lost 12 bases, with 12 bases between them. CDR3 sequence reads: CASSEAGERLYF. CDR3 DNA: TGTGCCAGCAGTGAAGCGGGGGAGAGGCTGTACTTC.

The chain links TRBV2 to TRBJ2-1, with D perhaps assigned TRBD1 or TRBD2 (7 bases each). CDR1 and CDR2 (germline): SNHLY, FYNNEI. The CDR3 is made up of 14 amino acids. The germline V and J ends were trimmed by 8 bases and 9 bases, with 20 bases remaining between them. CDR3 amino acids: CASETQGGIPEQFF. The CDR3 nucleotides are TGTGCCAGCGAAACCCAGGGGGGGATTCCTGAGCAGTTCTTC.

CDR3 coding DNA: TGTGCCAGCAGGGAAACCGCAGGACATCAGCCCCAGCATTTT. It translates to CASRETAGHQPQHF. The V and J genes are TRBV6-4 and TRBJ1-5; D unresolved. Trimming took off 6 bases at V and 5 bases at J, with 14 bases between the two ends. The CDR3 is made up of 14 amino acids. Germline values: CDR1 MRHNA, CDR2 SNTAGT.

V and J are TRBV7-7 and TRBJ1-5; D not resolved. This CDR3 is 13 amino acids long. Germline values: CDR1 SSHAT, CDR2 FNYEAQ (reference sequence). Trimming removed 1 base at V and 6 bases at J, with 7 bases between. This CDR3 reads CASSLGVTQPQHF. CDR3 in DNA: TGTGCCAGCAGCTTAGGGGTGACTCAGCCCCAGCATTTT.

The chain recombines TRBV28 with TRBJ1-2; 7 nucleotides match TRBD1. This CDR3 comprises 13 residues. Trimming removed 5 bases from V and 8 bases from J; junction bases left unmatched: 8. From germline, CDR1 is MDHEN and CDR2 SYDVKM. CDR3 DNA: TGTGCCAGCAGTCCTACCGGGACAGCAGGCTACACCTTC. Translation gives CASSPTGTAGYTF.

The V and J genes are TRBV4-3 and TRBJ1-5; possible D gene TRBD1, 5 bases. The CDR3 has 13 residues. Germline CDR1 LGHNA, CDR2 YSLEER. Trimming took off 6 bases at V and 4 bases at J, with 10 bases between the two ends. Here the CDR3 reads CASSKQVNQPQHF. Here the CDR3 DNA reads TGCGCCAGCAGTAAACAGGTTAATCAGCCCCAGCATTTT.

The V and J genes are TRBV6-4 and TRBJ1-2; D is unresolved. This CDR3 is 13 amino acids long. The V end was cut by 5 bases, the J end by 2 bases, with 9 bases between. Per germline, CDR1 MRHNA and CDR2 SNTAGT. The CDR3: CASSPDKNYGYTF. CDR3 bases: TGTGCCAGCAGTCCCGACAAGAACTATGGCTACACCTTC.

This clone has just a few counts. The chain employs TRBV7-8 and TRBJ2-2; D remains ambiguous. The ends were cut back, 0 bases at V and 7 bases at J, with 3 bases in the middle. Germline CDR1 and CDR2: SGHVS and FQNEAQ. The CDR3 spans 12 residues. CDR3 sequence reads: CASSLARGELFF. For the CDR3, the DNA is TGTGCCAGCAGCTTAGCGCGCGGGGAGCTGTTTTTT.

V and J are TRBV19 and TRBJ1-5; the D is unclear. V lost 1 base and J 4 bases, leaving 5 bases between the germline ends. The CDR3 is 13 residues long. The germline gives CDR1 LNHDA, CDR2 SQIVND (reference sequence). Here the CDR3 reads CASSIVLNQPQHF. For the CDR3, the DNA is TGTGCCAGTAGTATAGTTTTAAATCAGCCCCAGCATTTT.

The CDR3 protein is CASSETGRSGQPQHF. The CDR3 DNA reads as TGTGCCAGCAGTGAAACAGGTCGCTCGGGTCAGCCCCAGCATTTT. This chain links TRBV6-1 with TRBJ1-5; TRBD1 might be the D (5 bases). The germline V and J ends were trimmed by 2 bases and 6 bases, with 14 bases remaining between them. The CDR3 extends over 15 amino acids. Per germline, CDR1 MNHNS and CDR2 SASEGT.

This clone came up a few times. The CDR3 DNA reads as TGTGCCAGCAGTGTCCAGGGGATTCGTCAGCCCCAGCATTTT. Translated, it gives CASSVQGIRQPQHF. The genes are TRBV2 and TRBJ1-5; TRBD1 is a possible D gene (6 bases). The CDR3 runs to 14 residues. The V gene lost 4 bases and the J gene lost 6 bases, with 13 bases spanning the gap. Germline-derived CDR1 and CDR2 are SNHLY and FYNNEI.

In DNA form, the CDR3 reads TGTGCCAGCAGTGAGGGAACTAGGTATTTTGAGCAGTTCTTC. Translating gives CASSEGTRYFEQFF. The rearrangement links TRBV28 to TRBJ2-1; TRBD2 is a possible D gene (5 bases). Germline CDR1 is MDHEN and CDR2 is SYDVKM. Trimming left V 5 bases short and J 9 bases short, with 17 bases between. The CDR3 contains 14 residues.

V is TRBV7-9 and J is TRBJ2-3, with D hard to call. The CDR3 length is 12 residues. Germline CDR1 reads SEHNR; CDR2 reads FQNEAQ (reference sequence). The V and J ends lost 0 bases and 4 bases respectively, with 2 bases between them. CDR3 sequence: CASSLAADTQYF. The CDR3 DNA reads TGTGCCAGCAGCTTAGCCGCAGATACGCAGTATTTT.

The chain links TRBV5-6 to TRBJ2-1, with a tentative D call TRBD2 (6 bases). Trimming removed 0 bases at V and 3 bases at J, with 10 bases between. Germline V gene data show CDR1 as SGHDT and CDR2 as YYEEEE. The CDR3 contains 15 residues. This CDR3 is CASSLGREFYNEQFF. CDR3 in DNA: TGTGCCAGCAGCTTGGGGCGGGAATTCTACAATGAGCAGTTCTTC.

The rearrangement uses TRBV27 and TRBJ2-1, with D perhaps being TRBD1 or TRBD2 (5 bases each). The CDR3 runs 13 residues. V lost 7 bases, J lost 10 bases, and 17 bases lay in between. CDR1 and CDR2 (germline): MNHEY, SMNVEV (reference sequence). This CDR3 is CASTPGPNREQFF. The CDR3 DNA sequence: TGTGCCAGCACCCCGGGACCAAACCGAGAGCAGTTCTTC.

In DNA form, the CDR3 reads TGTGCCAGCAGTGAACGGACCACTTACAATGAGCAGTTCTTC. This codes for CASSERTTYNEQFF. The V gene is TRBV25-1, the J gene TRBJ2-1; D is undetermined. Germline V gene data show CDR1 as MGHDK and CDR2 as SYGVNS. V was pared by 2 bases and J by 4 bases, with 9 bases between. The CDR3 is made up of 14 amino acids.

The chain links TRBV7-8 to TRBJ2-7; unclear D gene. There are 13 residues in the CDR3. Germline lookup yields CDR1 SGHVS and CDR2 FQNEAQ. V dropped 2 bases and J dropped 3 bases, with 8 bases sitting between them. The CDR3 sequence is CASSLTADYEQYF. The CDR3 bases are TGTGCCAGCAGCTTAACGGCGGACTACGAGCAGTACTTC.

J is TRBJ2-5 and V is TRBV5-6, with D tentatively TRBD2 (5 bases). Trimming removed 2 bases at V and 9 bases at J, with 20 bases between. Germline values: CDR1 SGHDT, CDR2 YYEEEE. The CDR3 length is 15 residues. The CDR3 loop is CASSFGPKTARAQYF. CDR3 nucleotides: TGTGCCAGCAGCTTTGGACCTAAAACGGCGAGGGCCCAGTACTTC. The full variable domain, in which reference TRBV5-6 and TRBJ2-5 provide the parts outside the CDR3, is DAGVTQSPTHLIKTRGQQVTLRCSPKSGHDTVSWYQQALGQGPQFIFQYYEEEERQRGNFPDRFSGHQFPNYSSELNVNALLLGDSALYLCASSFGPKTARAQYFGPGTRLLVL.

The chain is built from TRBV5-8 and TRBJ2-5, with TRBD2 matching over 11 bases. Germline CDR1 SGHTS, CDR2 YDEGEE. The ends lost 6 bases at V and 4 bases at J; junction bases unmatched: 5. This CDR3 has 14 amino acids. CDR3 sequence: CASTTGTSGETQYF. The CDR3, as DNA: TGTGCCAGCACTACCGGGACTAGCGGAGAGACCCAGTACTTC.

The CDR3 protein is CSVEEGPGTYQETQYF. The CDR3 DNA is TGCAGCGTTGAAGAGGGCCCAGGGACCTACCAAGAGACCCAGTACTTC. The chain uses TRBV29-1 and TRBJ2-5; D may be TRBD1 or TRBD2 (5 bases each). This CDR3 spans 16 amino acids. CDR1 is SQVTM and CDR2 is ANQGSEA in the germline V gene. Between the trimmed V and J ends, which lost 0 bases and 0 bases, there was a span of 14 bases.

The rearrangement links TRBV30 to TRBJ1-2; D ambiguous. The CDR3 length is 14 residues. V dropped 2 bases and J dropped 8 bases, with 18 bases sitting between them. CDR1 and CDR2 from the germline V gene are GTSNPN and SVGIG (reference sequence). The CDR3 here is CAWSREPAGIGYTF. The DNA of the CDR3 is TGTGCCTGGAGTAGGGAGCCTGCCGGTATAGGCTACACCTTC.

This chain uses TRBV5-4 with TRBJ1-6; 10 bases fit TRBD1. The CDR3 runs 15 residues. The germline V gene encodes CDR1 SGHNT and CDR2 YYREEE (reference sequence). With 4 bases clipped from V and 9 bases from J, the junction kept 7 bases outside the gene matches. The CDR3 sequence is CASSPGQGSGSPLHF. CDR3 nucleotide sequence: TGTGCCAGCAGCCCGGGACAGGGGAGCGGTTCACCCCTCCACTTT.

The CDR3 loop reads CASSSVLKVGGSNQPQHF. CDR3 sequence (DNA): TGTGCCAGCAGTTCGGTACTTAAGGTTGGGGGAAGCAATCAGCCCCAGCATTTT. The chain is built from TRBV27 and TRBJ1-5, with D maybe TRBD1 (5 bases). The CDR3 runs to 18 residues. From germline, CDR1 is MNHEY and CDR2 SMNVEV (reference sequence). Trimming shortened V by 4 bases and J by 1 base, and 20 bases separated the two germline ends.

The CDR3 here is CASSLGWDRGRYEQYF. CDR3 in DNA: TGCGCCAGCAGCTTGGGATGGGACAGGGGGAGGTACGAGCAGTACTTC. The V and J genes are TRBV5-1 and TRBJ2-7; 11 bases are a match to TRBD1. The CDR3 totals 16 residues. Per the germline V gene, CDR1 is SGHRS and CDR2 is YFSETQ. V was clipped by 0 bases and J by 4 bases; unmatched bases: 6.

This sequence joins TRBV4-3 and TRBJ2-1; 10 nucleotides line up with TRBD2. J gave up 4 bases and V 0 bases, and 6 bases lay outside the gene matches. CDR1 LGHNA and CDR2 YSLEER come from the germline V gene. This CDR3 spans 17 amino acids. CDR3 in DNA: TGCGCCAGCAGCCAAGAAGGAGCGGGGGGGCGGTACAATGAGCAGTTCTTC. It is translated as CASSQEGAGGRYNEQFF.